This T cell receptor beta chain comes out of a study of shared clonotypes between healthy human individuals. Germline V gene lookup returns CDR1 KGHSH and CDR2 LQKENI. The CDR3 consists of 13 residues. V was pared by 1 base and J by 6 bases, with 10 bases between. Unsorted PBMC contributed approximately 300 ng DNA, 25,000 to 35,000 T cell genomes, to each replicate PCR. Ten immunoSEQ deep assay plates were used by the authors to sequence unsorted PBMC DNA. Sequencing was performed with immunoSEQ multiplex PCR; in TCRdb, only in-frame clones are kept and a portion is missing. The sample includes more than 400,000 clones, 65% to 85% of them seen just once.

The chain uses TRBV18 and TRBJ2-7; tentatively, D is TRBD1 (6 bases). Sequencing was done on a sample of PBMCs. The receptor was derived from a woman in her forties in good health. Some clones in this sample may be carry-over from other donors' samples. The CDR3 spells CASSPRSGVEQYF. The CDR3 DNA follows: TGTGCCAGCTCACCACGTTCAGGGGTCGAGCAGTACTTC.